The present T cell receptor (beta chain) was sequenced within a study of glioma-infiltrating T cells. Study outcomes and limitations: Very few CDR3 sequences were shared between tissue and blood. Gliomas, especially low-grade, showed above-expected tissue-blood divergence; non-neoplastic patients showed below.

This clonotype was observed at least ten times. Its antigen is not identified. TCR alpha and beta CDR3 regions were amplified from RNA using iRepertoire nested multiplex PCR. MiXCR was run by TCRdb on the multiplex PCR reads, yielding one entry per CDR3 protein. Here the sample spans 100,000 to 150,000 distinct CDR3 sequences, roughly 25% being singletons. With V trimmed by 3 bases and J by 7 bases, 7 bases remained unmatched. This CDR3 has 15 amino acids. Germline V gene lookup returns CDR1 SGHVS and CDR2 FNYEAQ. What was sequenced was glioma tissue, nonneoplastic brain tissue, or PBMCs (not recorded which). The chain links TRBV7-6 to TRBJ2-1; 9 nucleotides agree with TRBD1. This sequence originates from a human donor with low-grade glioma or glioblastoma, undergoing nonglioma brain surgery, or in good health (not recorded which). The DNA of the CDR3 is TGTGCCAGCAGCTTTCCCTGGACAGGGGAAAATGAGCAGTTCTTC. It translates to CASSFPWTGENEQFF.